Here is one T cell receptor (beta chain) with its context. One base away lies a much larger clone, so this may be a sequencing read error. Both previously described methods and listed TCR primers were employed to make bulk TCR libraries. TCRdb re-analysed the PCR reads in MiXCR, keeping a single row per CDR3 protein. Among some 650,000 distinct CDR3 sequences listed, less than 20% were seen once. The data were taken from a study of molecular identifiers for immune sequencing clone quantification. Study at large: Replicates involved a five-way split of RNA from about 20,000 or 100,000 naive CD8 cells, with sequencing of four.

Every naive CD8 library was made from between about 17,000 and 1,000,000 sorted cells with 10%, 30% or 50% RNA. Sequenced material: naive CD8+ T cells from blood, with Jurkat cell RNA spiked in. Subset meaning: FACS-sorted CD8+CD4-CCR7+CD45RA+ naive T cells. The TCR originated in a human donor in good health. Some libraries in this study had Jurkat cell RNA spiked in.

The CDR3 loop is CAGSLDLEREYGNTIYF. The CDR3 bases are TGCGCCGGCAGCTTGGACCTCGAGAGGGAGTACGGAAACACCATATATTTT. This sequence joins TRBV5-1 and TRBJ1-3; no firm D call. The CDR3 has 17 residues. The germline CDR1 and CDR2 sequences are SGHRS and YFSETQ.